This T cell receptor beta chain originates from a study of post-analysis software for immune sequencing data. Study-level points and caveats: A few TRBV segments occurring more often in patients than controls included TRBV5-6, TRBV5-1 and TRBV20-1.

The CDR3 runs 14 residues. With 3 bases removed from V and 9 bases from J, the gap between germline ends came to 15 bases. The TCR beta cDNA libraries carried unique molecular identifiers. TCRdb fed the PCR reads into MiXCR, producing one record per CDR3 protein. The sample includes approximately 250,000 distinct CDR3 sequences, about 40% of them seen just once. This clonotype appeared many times. The antigen remains undetermined. The sequence was collected from a girl between 5 and 17 years old with multiple sclerosis. The J gene is TRBJ2-1, the V gene TRBV12-3 or TRBV12-4, with D perhaps TRBD2 (6 bases). Material: blood. CDR3 region: CASSLGGRVSEQFF. For the CDR3, the DNA is TGTGCCAGCAGTTTGGGGGGTAGGGTGAGTGAGCAGTTCTTC.